This entry is about one TCR beta chain. This entry comes from a study of blood T cell repertoires in COVID-19. Study information: Samples came from the United States, Italy and Spain, spanning acute and convalescent COVID-19. PBMCs, B-cell-depleted T cells, or T cells were the source of the cDNA or gDNA that made up the material.

V dropped 7 bases and J dropped 1 base, with 10 bases sitting between them. This CDR3 contains 13 residues. Germline-derived CDR1 and CDR2 are WSHSY and SAAADI. Original methodology: Amplification of reference gene primers was used by the study to estimate nucleated cell counts. Clones were read by immunoSEQ multiplex PCR, and TCRdb kept only the in-frame ones, dropping some. That table is the source of V, J and clone size, and D and trimming were worked out from the DNA. The table lists roughly 250,000 clones, about 91% of them singletons. Participants were aged about 18 to 90 years, lived in 20 to 25 US areas, and enrolled virtually.

This chain links TRBV10-2 with TRBJ1-1; D not resolved. The source material was PBMCs or T cells enriched from blood (not recorded which). The clonotype was recovered from a woman in her 30s with acute COVID-19. CDR3 in DNA: TGCGCCAGCAAAAAGACACAGAACACTGAAGCTTTCTTT. Its translation is CASKKTQNTEAFF.